This T cell receptor (beta chain) was sequenced during a study of blood T cells in healthy people across ages. Study-wide results and limits: Diversity estimates drawn from one million T cells were deemed underestimates.

A J-beta primer mix and a sample-barcoded 5' primer were used in a second PCR of about 7 to 12 cycles. TCRdb called the 5' RACE reads again in MiXCR, with one record for every CDR3 protein. Among 550,000 to 700,000 distinct CDR3 sequences listed, 27% were seen once. This clonotype was seen more than once but under ten times. Its antigen remains unknown. This receptor was identified in a woman aged 70 to 79 in good health. The sequencing sample was made of blood.

The CDR3 is CASSRNSHRSTNEKLFF. CDR3 coding DNA: TGCGCCAGCAGCAGAAATAGCCACAGATCAACTAATGAAAAACTGTTTTTT. The chain links TRBV4-3 to TRBJ1-4; D call uncertain. This CDR3 is built from 17 residues. Trimming stripped 5 bases from V and 0 bases from J, with 16 bases between. Germline CDR1 and CDR2: LGHNA and YSLEER.